This T cell receptor (beta chain) was identified during a study of blood T cell repertoires in COVID-19. Across the study: From the United States, Italy and Spain came samples of acute and convalescent COVID-19. Sources were T cells, B-cell-depleted T cells, or PBMCs; the material itself was cDNA or gDNA.

The V end was cut by 0 bases, the J end by 3 bases, with 9 bases between. This CDR3 is built from 15 residues. Per germline, CDR1 MNHEY and CDR2 SVGAGI. Seattle-derived patients entered the study during active infection and were followed longitudinally. Per the original data handling: Quantification of nucleated cells was approximated via reference gene primer amplification. The data were produced by immunoSEQ multiplex PCR, yet TCRdb's version contains in-frame clones alone and is incomplete. That table gives V, J and clone size, and the DNA gave D and trimming. The sample has roughly 320,000 clones; about nine tenths are singletons.

The clonotype originates from a woman between 45 and 60 years old with COVID-19, enrolled during active disease. V gene TRBV6-5 combines with J gene TRBJ2-4, with a weak D call TRBD1 (5 bases). The sample comprised peripheral blood. The CDR3 bases are TGTGCCAGCAGTTACTCGATGGACAACAAAAACATTCAGTACTTC. This encodes CASSYSMDNKNIQYF.